This T cell receptor (beta chain) was sequenced in a study of T cell responses to AZD1222 COVID-19 vaccine. Across the whole study: Second-dose schedules of about 4 or about 12 weeks were combined.

Overall study findings and caveats: The span of vaccine-associated CD4 TCRs extended across spike, with dominance at 160-218 and 743-854. Donors, mostly white British, included more females; clonal diversity was possibly underestimated.

With regard to this clone: Its antigen is unknown.

Measured with immunoSEQ multiplex PCR; TCRdb has only the in-frame clones, and not every one. The table records about 100,000 clones, about 93% of them present only once. This sequence originates from an adult in good health. The specimen comprised peripheral blood, sampled on day 0 of AZD1222 vaccination.

Here the CDR3 DNA reads TGCAGTGCTAGAGAAAGGAACGAGCAGTACTTC. It specifies CSARERNEQYF. The genes are TRBV20-1 and TRBJ2-7; D unresolved. From germline, CDR1 is DFQATT and CDR2 SNEGSKA (reference sequence). Trimming left V 0 bases short and J 5 bases short, with 5 bases between. This CDR3 is 11 amino acids long.